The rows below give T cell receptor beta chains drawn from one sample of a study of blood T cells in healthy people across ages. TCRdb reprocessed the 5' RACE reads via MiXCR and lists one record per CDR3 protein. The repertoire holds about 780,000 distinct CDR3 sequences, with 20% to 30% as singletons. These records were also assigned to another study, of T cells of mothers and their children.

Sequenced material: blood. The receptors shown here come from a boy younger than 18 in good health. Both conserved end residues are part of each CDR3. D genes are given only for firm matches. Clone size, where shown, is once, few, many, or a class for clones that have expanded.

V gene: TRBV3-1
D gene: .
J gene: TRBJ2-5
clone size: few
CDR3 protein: CASSQHGGGERTQYF
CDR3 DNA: TGTGCCAGCAGCCAACACGGGGGCGGGGAGAGGACCCAGTACTTC

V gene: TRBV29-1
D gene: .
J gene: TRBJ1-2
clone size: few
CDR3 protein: CSVKEQGGYTF
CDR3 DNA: TGCAGCGTTAAAGAGCAGGGAGGCTACACCTTC

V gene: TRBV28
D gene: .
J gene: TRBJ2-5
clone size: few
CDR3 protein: CASRTPGMGETQYF
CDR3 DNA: TGTGCCAGCAGGACCCCTGGGATGGGGGAGACCCAGTACTTC

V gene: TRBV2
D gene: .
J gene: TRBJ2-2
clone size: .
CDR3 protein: CASNGGALDAGELFF
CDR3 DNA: TGTGCCAGCAACGGAGGGGCCCTGGATGCCGGGGAGCTGTTTTTT

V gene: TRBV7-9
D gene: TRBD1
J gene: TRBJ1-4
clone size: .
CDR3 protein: CASSLTRQGLRELSEKLFF
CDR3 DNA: TGTGCCAGCAGCTTAACTAGACAGGGTCTAAGGGAATTAAGTGAAAAACTGTTTTTT

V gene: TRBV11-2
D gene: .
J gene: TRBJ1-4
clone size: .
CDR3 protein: CASGDVNEKLFF
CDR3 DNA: TGTGCCAGCGGGGACGTTAATGAAAAACTGTTTTTT

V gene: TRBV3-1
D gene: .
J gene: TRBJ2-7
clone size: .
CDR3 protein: CASSQDARGLPYEQYF
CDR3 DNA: TGTGCCAGCAGCCAAGATGCCCGGGGGCTTCCCTACGAGCAGTACTTC

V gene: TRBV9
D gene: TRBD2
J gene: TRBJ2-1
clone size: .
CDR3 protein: CASSPWTSGGGEQFF
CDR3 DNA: TGTGCCAGCAGCCCCTGGACTAGCGGGGGAGGTGAGCAGTTCTTC

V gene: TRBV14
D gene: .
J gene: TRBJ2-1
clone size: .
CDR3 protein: CASSQALHEQFF
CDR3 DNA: TGTGCCAGCAGCCAAGCACTTCATGAGCAGTTCTTC

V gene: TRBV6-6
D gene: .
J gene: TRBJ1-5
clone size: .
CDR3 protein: CASRHQSLGQPQHF
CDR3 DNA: TGTGCCAGCAGGCACCAGAGTCTGGGTCAGCCCCAGCATTTT

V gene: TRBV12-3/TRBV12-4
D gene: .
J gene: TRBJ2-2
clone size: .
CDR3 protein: CASSPDAGELFF
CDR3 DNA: TGTGCCAGCAGTCCGGATGCCGGGGAGCTGTTTTTT

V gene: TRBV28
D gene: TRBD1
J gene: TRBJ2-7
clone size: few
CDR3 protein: CASGGQAHYEQYF
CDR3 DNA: TGTGCCAGCGGTGGACAGGCCCACTACGAGCAGTACTTC

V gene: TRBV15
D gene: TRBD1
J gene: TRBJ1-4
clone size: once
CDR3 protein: CATSSLRTGADKLFF
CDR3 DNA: TGTGCCACCAGCAGTCTTCGGACAGGTGCTGACAAACTGTTTTTT

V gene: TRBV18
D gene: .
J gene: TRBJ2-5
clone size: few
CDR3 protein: CASSSTDIQETQYF
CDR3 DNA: TGTGCCAGCTCATCAACAGATATTCAAGAGACCCAGTACTTC

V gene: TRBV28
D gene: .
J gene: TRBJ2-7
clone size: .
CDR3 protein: CASSLPGRFEQYF
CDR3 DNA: TGTGCCAGCAGTCTGCCTGGGCGCTTCGAGCAGTACTTC

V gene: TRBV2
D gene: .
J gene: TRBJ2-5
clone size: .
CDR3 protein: CASSEQEHNQETQYF
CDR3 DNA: TGTGCCAGCAGTGAACAGGAGCATAACCAAGAGACCCAGTACTTC

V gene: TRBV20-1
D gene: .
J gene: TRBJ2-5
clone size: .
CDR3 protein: CSACDVGETQYF
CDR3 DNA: TGCAGTGCCTGCGATGTGGGGGAGACTCAGTACTTC

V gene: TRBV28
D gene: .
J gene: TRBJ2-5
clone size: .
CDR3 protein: CASSPGRRSQETQYF
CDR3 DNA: TGTGCCAGCAGTCCGGGTAGGCGGTCCCAAGAGACCCAGTACTTC

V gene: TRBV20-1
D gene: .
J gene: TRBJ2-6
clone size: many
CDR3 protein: CSARPASSGANVLTF
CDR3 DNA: TGCAGTGCTAGGCCTGCAAGCTCTGGGGCCAACGTCCTGACTTTC

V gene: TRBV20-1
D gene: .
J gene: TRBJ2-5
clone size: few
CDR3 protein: CSARDDGRLQETQYF
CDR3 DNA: TGCAGTGCTAGAGATGATGGCCGGCTCCAAGAGACCCAGTACTTC

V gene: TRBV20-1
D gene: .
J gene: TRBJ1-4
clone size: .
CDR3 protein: CSASTGSNEKLFF
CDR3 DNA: TGCAGTGCTAGTACCGGATCGAATGAAAAACTGTTTTTT

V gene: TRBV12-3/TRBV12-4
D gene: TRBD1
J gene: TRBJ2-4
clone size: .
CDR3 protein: CASSVTGSLAKNIQYF
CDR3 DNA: TGTGCCAGCAGTGTGACAGGGTCCCTAGCCAAAAACATTCAGTACTTC

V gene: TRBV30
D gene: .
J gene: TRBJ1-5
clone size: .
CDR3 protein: CAWSPGGGYQPQHF
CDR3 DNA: TGTGCCTGGAGCCCGGGAGGGGGGTACCAGCCCCAGCATTTT

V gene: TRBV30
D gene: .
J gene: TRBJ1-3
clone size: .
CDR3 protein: CAWSRLRSGNTIYF
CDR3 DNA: TGTGCCTGGAGCCGACTGCGCTCTGGAAACACCATATATTTT

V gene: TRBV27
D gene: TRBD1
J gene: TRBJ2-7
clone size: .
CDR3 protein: CASSWDRGFSYEQYF
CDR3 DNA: TGTGCCAGCAGTTGGGACAGGGGTTTTTCCTACGAGCAGTACTTC

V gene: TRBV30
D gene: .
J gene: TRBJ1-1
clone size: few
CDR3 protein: CARSQNTEAFF
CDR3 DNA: TGTGCCCGGAGTCAAAACACTGAAGCTTTCTTT

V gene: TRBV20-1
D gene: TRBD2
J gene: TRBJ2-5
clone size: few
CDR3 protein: CGARDRILAQETQYF
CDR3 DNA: TGCGGTGCTAGAGATCGAATACTAGCGCAAGAGACCCAGTACTTC

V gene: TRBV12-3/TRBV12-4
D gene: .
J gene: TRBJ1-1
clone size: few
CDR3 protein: CASSSRGHGDTEAFF
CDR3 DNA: TGTGCCAGCAGCTCCAGGGGTCATGGGGACACTGAAGCTTTCTTT

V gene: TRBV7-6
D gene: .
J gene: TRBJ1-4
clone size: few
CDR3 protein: CASSPLGFRVANEKLFF
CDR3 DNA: TGTGCCAGCAGCCCATTGGGGTTCAGGGTGGCTAATGAAAAACTGTTTTTT

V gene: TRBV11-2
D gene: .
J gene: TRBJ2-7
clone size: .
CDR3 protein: CASSRVLEQYF
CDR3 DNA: TGTGCCAGCAGCCGCGTACTCGAGCAGTACTTC

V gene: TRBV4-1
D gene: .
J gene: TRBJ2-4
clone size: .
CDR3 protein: CASSRLGTSNIQYF
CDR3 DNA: TGCGCCAGCAGCCGGCTGGGAACCTCGAACATTCAGTACTTC

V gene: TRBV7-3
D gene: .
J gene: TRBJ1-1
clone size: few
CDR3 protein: CASSLTGAGQGNTEAFF
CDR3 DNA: TGTGCCAGCAGCTTAACGGGGGCAGGACAAGGGAACACTGAAGCTTTCTTT

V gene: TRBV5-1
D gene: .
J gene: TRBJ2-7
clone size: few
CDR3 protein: CASSIAGPYEQYF
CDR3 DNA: TGCGCCAGCAGCATTGCGGGGCCCTACGAGCAGTACTTC

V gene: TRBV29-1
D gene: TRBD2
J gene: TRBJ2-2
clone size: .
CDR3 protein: CSVSQRGDTGELFF
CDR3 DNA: TGCAGCGTTTCACAGCGGGGTGACACCGGGGAGCTGTTTTTT

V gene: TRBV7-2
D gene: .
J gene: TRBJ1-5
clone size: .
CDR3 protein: CASSSKGGLAWAVQPQHF
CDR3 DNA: TGTGCCAGCAGCTCCAAGGGCGGCTTGGCTTGGGCAGTGCAGCCCCAGCATTTT

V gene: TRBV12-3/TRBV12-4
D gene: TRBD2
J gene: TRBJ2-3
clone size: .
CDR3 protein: CASSLEAGGLSPDTQYF
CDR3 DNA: TGTGCCAGCAGTTTGGAAGCGGGGGGATTGTCGCCAGATACGCAGTATTTT

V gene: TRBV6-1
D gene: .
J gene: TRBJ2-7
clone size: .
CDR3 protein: CASSFTRPRTYEQYF
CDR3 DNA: TGTGCCAGCAGTTTTACTCGACCTAGGACCTACGAGCAGTACTTC

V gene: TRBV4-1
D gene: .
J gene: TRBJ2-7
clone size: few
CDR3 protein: CASARPSKHDEQYF
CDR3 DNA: TGCGCCAGCGCTCGGCCGTCTAAGCATGACGAGCAGTACTTC

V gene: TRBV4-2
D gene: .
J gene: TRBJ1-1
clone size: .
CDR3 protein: CASDSRQGNRNTEAFF
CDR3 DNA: TGTGCCAGCGACAGTCGTCAGGGGAATCGGAACACTGAAGCTTTCTTT

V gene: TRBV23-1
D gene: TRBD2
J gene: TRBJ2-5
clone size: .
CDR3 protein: CASSHHNLAGDRQETQYF
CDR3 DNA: TGCGCCAGCAGTCACCACAACCTAGCGGGGGATAGGCAAGAGACCCAGTACTTC

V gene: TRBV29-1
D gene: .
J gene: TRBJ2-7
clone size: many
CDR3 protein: CSVVLGAQAYEQYF
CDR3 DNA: TGCAGCGTTGTACTGGGGGCGCAGGCCTACGAGCAGTACTTC

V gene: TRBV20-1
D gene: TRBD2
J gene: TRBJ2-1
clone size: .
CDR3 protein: CSARASGSQGYNEQFF
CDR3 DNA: TGCAGTGCTAGAGCGAGCGGGAGTCAAGGTTATAATGAGCAGTTCTTC

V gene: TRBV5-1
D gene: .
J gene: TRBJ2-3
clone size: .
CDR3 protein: CASSWGLGQAYTDTQYF
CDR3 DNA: TGCGCCAGCAGCTGGGGTCTTGGGCAGGCGTACACAGATACGCAGTATTTT

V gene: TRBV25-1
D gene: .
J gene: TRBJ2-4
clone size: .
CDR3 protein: CTSSDYIQGPGNIQYF
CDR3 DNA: TGTACCAGCAGTGATTATATACAGGGCCCCGGAAACATTCAGTACTTC

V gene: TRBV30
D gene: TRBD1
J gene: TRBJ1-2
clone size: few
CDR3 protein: CAWDRGEGYTF
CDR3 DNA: TGTGCCTGGGACAGGGGTGAAGGCTACACCTTC

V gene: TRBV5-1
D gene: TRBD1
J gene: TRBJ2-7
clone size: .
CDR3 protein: CASSLRGQGQYEQYF
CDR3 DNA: TGCGCCAGCAGCTTGAGGGGACAGGGGCAATACGAGCAGTACTTC

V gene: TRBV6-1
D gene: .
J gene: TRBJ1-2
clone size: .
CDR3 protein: CASSEGLRNYGYTF
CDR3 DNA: TGTGCCAGCAGTGAAGGGCTGCGCAACTATGGCTACACCTTC

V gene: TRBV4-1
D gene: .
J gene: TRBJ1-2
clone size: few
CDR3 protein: CASSQEMGDPNYGYTF
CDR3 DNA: TGCGCCAGCAGCCAAGAAATGGGCGATCCTAACTATGGCTACACCTTC

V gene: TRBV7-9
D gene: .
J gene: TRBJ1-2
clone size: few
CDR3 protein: CASSLLRENYGYTF
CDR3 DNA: TGTGCCAGCAGCTTATTGAGGGAAAACTATGGCTACACCTTC

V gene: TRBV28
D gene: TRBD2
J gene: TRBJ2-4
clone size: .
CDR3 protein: CASSLRTSGLAKNIQYF
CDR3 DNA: TGTGCCAGCAGTTTGAGGACTAGCGGGTTAGCCAAAAACATTCAGTACTTC

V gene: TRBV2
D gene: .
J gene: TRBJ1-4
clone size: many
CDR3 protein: CANSLGAGEKLFF
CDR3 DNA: TGTGCCAACTCCTTGGGGGCTGGTGAAAAACTGTTTTTT

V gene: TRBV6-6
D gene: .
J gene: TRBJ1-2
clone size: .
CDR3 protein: CASSNGGYTF
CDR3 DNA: TGTGCCAGCAGCAACGGTGGCTACACCTTC

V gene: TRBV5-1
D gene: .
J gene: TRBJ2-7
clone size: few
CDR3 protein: CASSSLKRYEQYF
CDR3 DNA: TGCGCCAGCAGCTCCCTCAAACGCTACGAGCAGTACTTC

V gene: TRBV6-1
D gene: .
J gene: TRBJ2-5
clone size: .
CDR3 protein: CASTSSLGRRKETQYF
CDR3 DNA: TGTGCCAGCACGTCATCTCTGGGGCGGAGAAAAGAGACCCAGTACTTC

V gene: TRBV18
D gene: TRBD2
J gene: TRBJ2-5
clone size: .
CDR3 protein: CASSLRGLAIQETQYF
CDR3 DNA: TGTGCCAGCTCACTAAGGGGACTAGCGATCCAAGAGACCCAGTACTTC

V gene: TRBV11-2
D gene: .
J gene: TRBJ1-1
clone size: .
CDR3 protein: CASSSQGLNTEACF
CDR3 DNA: TGTGCCAGCAGCTCACAGGGTTTGAACACTGAAGCTTGCTTT

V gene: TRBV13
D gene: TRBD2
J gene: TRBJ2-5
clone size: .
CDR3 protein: CASSLGGLAGDQETQYF
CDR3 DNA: TGTGCCAGCAGCTTAGGGGGACTAGCGGGGGATCAAGAGACCCAGTACTTC

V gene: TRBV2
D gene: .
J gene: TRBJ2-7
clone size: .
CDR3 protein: CAAGGGTSYEQYF
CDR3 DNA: TGTGCCGCCGGGGGCGGAACCTCCTACGAGCAGTACTTC

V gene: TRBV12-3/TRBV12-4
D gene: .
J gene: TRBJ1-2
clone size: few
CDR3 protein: CASSATGKGDYTF
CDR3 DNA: TGTGCCAGCAGCGCTACAGGGAAAGGGGACTACACCTTC